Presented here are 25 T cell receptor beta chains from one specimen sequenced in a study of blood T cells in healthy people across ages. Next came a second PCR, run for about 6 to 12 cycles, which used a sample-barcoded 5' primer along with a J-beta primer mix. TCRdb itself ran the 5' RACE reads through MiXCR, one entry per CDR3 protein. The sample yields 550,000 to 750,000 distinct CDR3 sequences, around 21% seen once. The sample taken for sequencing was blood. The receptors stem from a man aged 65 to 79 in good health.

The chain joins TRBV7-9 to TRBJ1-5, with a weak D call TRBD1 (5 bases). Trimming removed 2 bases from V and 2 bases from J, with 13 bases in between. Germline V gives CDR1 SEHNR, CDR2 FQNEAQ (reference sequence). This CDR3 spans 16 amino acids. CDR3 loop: CASSLWDPDGNQPQHF. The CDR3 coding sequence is TGTGCCAGCAGCTTATGGGACCCCGATGGCAATCAGCCCCAGCATTTT.

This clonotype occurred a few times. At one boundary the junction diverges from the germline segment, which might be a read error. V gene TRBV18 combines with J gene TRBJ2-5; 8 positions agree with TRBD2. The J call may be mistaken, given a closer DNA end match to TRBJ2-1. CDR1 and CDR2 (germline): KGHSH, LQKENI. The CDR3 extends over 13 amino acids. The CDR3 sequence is CANSPGLDNEQFF. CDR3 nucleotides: TGTGCCAACTCACCGGGACTAGACAATGAGCAGTTCTTC.

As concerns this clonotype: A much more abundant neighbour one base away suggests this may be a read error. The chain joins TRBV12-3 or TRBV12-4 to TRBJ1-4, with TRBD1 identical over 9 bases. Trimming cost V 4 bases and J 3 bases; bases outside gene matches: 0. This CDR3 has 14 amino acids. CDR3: CASSWTGANEKLFF. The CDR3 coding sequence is TGTGCCAGCAGTTGGACAGGGGCTAATGAAAAACTGTTTTTT.

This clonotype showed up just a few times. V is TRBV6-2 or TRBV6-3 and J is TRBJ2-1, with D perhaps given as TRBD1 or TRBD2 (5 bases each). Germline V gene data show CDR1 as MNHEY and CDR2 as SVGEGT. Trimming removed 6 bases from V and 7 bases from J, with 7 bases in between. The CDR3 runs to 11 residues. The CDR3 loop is CASSRENEQFF. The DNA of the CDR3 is TGTGCCAGCAGCAGGGAGAATGAGCAGTTCTTC.

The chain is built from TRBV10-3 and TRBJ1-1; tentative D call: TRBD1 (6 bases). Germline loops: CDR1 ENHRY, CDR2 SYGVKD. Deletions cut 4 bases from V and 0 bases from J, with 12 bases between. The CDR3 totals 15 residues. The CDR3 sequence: CAISAQGGLNTEAFF. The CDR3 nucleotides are TGTGCCATCAGTGCACAGGGAGGACTGAACACTGAAGCTTTCTTT.

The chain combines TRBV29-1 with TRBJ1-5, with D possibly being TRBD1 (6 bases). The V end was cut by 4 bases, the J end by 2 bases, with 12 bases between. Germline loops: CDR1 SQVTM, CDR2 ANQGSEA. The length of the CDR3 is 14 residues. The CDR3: CSVVEGGRNQPQHF. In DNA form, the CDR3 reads TGCAGCGTTGTTGAGGGGGGTCGCAATCAGCCCCAGCATTTT.

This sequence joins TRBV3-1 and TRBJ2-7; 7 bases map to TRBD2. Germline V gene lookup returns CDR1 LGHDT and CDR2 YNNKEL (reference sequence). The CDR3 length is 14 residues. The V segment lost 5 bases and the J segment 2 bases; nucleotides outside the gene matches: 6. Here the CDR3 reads CASSATSATYEQYF. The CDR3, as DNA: TGTGCCAGCAGCGCCACTAGCGCAACCTACGAGCAGTACTTC.

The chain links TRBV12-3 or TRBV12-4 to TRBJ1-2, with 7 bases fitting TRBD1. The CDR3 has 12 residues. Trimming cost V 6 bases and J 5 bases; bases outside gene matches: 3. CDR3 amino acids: CASRGTEYGYTF. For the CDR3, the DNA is TGTGCCAGCAGGGGGACAGAGTATGGCTACACCTTC.

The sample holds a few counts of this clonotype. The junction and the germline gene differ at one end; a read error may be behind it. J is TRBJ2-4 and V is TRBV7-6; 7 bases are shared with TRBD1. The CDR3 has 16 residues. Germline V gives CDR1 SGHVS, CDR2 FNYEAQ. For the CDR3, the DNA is TGTGCCAGCAGCTTATTACCTCAGGGGGATACAAACACTCAGTACTTC. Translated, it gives CASSLLPQGDTNTQYF.

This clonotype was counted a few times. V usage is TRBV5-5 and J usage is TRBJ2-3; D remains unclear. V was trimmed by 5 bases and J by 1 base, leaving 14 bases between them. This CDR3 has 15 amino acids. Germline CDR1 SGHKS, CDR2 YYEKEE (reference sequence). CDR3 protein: CASSFMDGRTDTQYF. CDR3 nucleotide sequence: TGTGCCAGCAGTTTTATGGACGGACGCACAGATACGCAGTATTTT.

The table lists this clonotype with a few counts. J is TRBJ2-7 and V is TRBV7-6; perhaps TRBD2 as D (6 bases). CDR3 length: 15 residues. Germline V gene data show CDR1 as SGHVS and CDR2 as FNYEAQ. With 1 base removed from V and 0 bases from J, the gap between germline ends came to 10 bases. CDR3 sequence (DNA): TGTGCCAGCAGCTTAGGGGGGGACTCCTCCTACGAGCAGTACTTC. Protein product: CASSLGGDSSYEQYF. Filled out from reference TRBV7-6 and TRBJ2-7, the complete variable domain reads GAGVSQSPRYKVTKRGQDVALRCDPISGHVSLYWYRQALGQGPEFLTYFNYEAQQDKSGLPNDRFSAERPEGSISTLTIQRTEQRDSAMYRCASSLGGDSSYEQYFGPGTRLTVT.

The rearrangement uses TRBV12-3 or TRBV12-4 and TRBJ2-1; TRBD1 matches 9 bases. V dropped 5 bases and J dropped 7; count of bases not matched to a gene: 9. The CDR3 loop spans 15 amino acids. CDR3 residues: CASSHRDREYNEQFF. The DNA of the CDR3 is TGTGCCAGCAGTCACCGGGACAGGGAATATAATGAGCAGTTCTTC.

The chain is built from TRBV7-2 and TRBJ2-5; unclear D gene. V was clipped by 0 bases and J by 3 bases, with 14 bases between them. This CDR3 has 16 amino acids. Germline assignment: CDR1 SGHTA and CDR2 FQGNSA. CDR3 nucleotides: TGTGCCAGCAGCTTAGCGCTAGTCTTTGCCAAAGAGACCCAGTACTTC. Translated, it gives CASSLALVFAKETQYF.

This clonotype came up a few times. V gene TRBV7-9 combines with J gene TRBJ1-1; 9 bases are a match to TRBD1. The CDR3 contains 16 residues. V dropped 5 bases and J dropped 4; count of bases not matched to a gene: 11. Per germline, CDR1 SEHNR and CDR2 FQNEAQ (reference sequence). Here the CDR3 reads CASSLRPGTGITEAFF. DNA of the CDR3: TGTGCCAGCAGCCTTCGTCCCGGGACAGGGATCACTGAAGCTTTCTTT.

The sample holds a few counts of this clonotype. The DNA for the CDR3 is TGCAGTGCTAGTCCGGCCGAGTCCTACAATGAGCAGTTCTTC. Translating gives CSASPAESYNEQFF. The V and J genes are TRBV20-1 and TRBJ2-1; no clear D gene. Germline CDR1 is DFQATT and CDR2 is SNEGSKA (reference sequence). CDR3 length: 14 amino acids. Deletions cut 3 bases from V and 1 base from J, with 10 bases between.

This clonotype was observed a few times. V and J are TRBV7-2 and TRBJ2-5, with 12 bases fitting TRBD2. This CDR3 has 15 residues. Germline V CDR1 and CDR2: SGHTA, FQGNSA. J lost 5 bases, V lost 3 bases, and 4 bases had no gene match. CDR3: CASSFLAGGSETQYF. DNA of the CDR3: TGTGCCAGCAGCTTCCTAGCGGGAGGGTCGGAGACCCAGTACTTC.

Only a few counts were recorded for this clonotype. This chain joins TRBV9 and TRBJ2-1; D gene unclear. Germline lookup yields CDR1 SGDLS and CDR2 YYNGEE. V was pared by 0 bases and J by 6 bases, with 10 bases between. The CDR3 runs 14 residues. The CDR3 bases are TGTGCCAGCAGCGTAGTCTTGGGTGGCAATGAGCAGTTCTTC. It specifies CASSVVLGGNEQFF.

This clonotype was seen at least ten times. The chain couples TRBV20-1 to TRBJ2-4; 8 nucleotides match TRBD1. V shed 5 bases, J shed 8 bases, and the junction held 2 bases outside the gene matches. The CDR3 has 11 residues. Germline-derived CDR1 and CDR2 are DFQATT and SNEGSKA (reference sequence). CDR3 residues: CSASQGDIQYF. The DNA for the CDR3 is TGCAGTGCTTCACAGGGGGACATTCAGTACTTC.

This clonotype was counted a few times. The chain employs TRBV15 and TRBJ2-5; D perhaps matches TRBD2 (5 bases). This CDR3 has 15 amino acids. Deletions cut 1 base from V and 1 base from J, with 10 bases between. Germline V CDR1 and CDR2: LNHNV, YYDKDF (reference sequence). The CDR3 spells CATSRAVATQETQYF. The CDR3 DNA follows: TGTGCCACCAGCAGAGCGGTAGCGACCCAAGAGACCCAGTACTTC.

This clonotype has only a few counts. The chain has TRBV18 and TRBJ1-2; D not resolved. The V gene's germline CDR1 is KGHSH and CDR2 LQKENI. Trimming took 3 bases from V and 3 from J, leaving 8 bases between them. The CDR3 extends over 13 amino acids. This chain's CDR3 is CASSPGGHYGYTF. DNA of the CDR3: TGTGCCAGCTCACCGGGCGGGCACTATGGCTACACCTTC.

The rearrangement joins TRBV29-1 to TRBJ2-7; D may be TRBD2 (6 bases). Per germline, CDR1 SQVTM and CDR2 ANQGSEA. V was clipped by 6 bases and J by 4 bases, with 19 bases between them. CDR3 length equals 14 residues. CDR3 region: CSVAEWEALYEQYF. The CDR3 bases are TGCAGCGTGGCCGAGTGGGAGGCCCTTTACGAGCAGTACTTC.

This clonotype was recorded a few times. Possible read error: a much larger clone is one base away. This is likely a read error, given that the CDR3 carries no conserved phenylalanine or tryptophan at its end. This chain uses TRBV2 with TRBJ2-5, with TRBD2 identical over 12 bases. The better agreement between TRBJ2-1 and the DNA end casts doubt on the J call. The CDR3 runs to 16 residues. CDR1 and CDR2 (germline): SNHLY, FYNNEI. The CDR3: CASRDLTSGSYNEQFL. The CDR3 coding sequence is TGTGCCAGCAGGGACCTGACTAGCGGGAGTTACAATGAGCAGTTCCTC.

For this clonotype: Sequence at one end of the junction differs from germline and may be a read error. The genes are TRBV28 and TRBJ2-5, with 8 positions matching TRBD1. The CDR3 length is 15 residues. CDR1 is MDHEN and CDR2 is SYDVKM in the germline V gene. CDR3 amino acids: CASRAGTGFMNEHFF. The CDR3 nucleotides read TGTGCCAGCAGGGCCGGGACAGGATTTATGAATGAGCATTTCTTC. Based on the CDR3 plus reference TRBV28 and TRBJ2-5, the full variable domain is DVKVTQSSRYLVKRTGEKVFLECVQDMDHENMFWYRQDPGLGLRLIYFSYDVKMKEKGDIPEGYSVSREKKERFSLILESASTNQTSMYLCASRAGTGFMNEHFFGPGTRLLVL.

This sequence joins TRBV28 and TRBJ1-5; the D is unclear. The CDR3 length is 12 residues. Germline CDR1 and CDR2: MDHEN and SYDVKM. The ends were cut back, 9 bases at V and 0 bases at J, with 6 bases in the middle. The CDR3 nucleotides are TGTGCCAGTGGAAATAGCAATCAGCCCCAGCATTTT. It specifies CASGNSNQPQHF.

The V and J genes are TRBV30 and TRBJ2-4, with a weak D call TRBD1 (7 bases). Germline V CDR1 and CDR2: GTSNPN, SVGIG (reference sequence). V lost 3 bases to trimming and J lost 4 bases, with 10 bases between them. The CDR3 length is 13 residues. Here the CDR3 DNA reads TGTGCCTGGAGCGCGGGACAGAAAAACATTCAGTACTTC. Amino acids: CAWSAGQKNIQYF. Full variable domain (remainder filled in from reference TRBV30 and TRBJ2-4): SQTIHQWPATLVQPVGSPLSLECTVEGTSNPNLYWYRQAAGRGLQLLFYSVGIGQISSEVPQNLSASRPQDRQFILSSKKLLLSDSGFYLCAWSAGQKNIQYFGAGTRLSVL.